Listed below are T cell receptor beta chains from one sample, sequenced in a study of T cell repertoires in cytomegalovirus infection. TCRdb redid the calling of the reads with MiXCR, one entry per CDR3 protein. The data contain some 320,000 distinct CDR3 sequences, over 7.5% of them singletons. Sample: PBMCs. The receptors originated from a human donor in good health (CMV status not recorded). Some clones in this sample may be carry-over from other donors' samples. The CDR3 runs from the conserved cysteine through the conserved F or W. A D gene is named only where the DNA matches it firmly. The size field is filled for only some rows; it gives once, few, many or a size class.

size	D	V	J	CDR3	DNA
few	NA	TRBV7-6	TRBJ2-1	CASSGNSFNEQFF	TGTGCCAGCAGCGGAAACAGCTTCAATGAGCAGTTCTTC
NA	NA	TRBV4-3	TRBJ2-7	CASSQGLPPYEQYF	TGCGCCAGCAGCCAAGGACTGCCTCCCTACGAGCAGTACTTC
NA	TRBD1	TRBV9	TRBJ1-5	CASSVGGGGQTQHF	TGTGCCAGCAGCGTGGGAGGGGGCGGTCAGACCCAGCATTTT
many	NA	TRBV15	TRBJ2-3	CATSRRDPRGYDTQYF	TGTGCCACCAGCCGCCGGGACCCAAGAGGATACGATACGCAGTATTTT
NA	NA	TRBV4-3	TRBJ1-4	CASSQDVGGAGEKLFF	TGCGCCAGCAGCCAAGACGTCGGGGGCGCGGGCGAAAAACTGTTTTTT
many	NA	TRBV7-9	TRBJ1-2	CASSLGGQGEGYTF	TGTGCCAGCAGCTTAGGGGGCCAGGGTGAAGGCTACACCTTC
NA	NA	TRBV20-1	TRBJ1-6	CSARQGRDNSPLHF	TGCAGTGCTCGCCAGGGGAGGGATAATTCACCCCTCCACTTT
NA	TRBD1	TRBV28	TRBJ1-2	CASTFTGGGYGYTF	TGTGCCAGCACCTTCACAGGGGGCGGGTATGGCTACACCTTC
many	NA	TRBV24-1	TRBJ2-2	CATSREYTGELFF	TGTGCCACCAGCAGGGAGTACACCGGGGAGCTGTTTTTT
few	TRBD1	TRBV6-5	TRBJ1-2	CASSYGQGYYGYTF	TGTGCCAGCAGTTATGGACAGGGCTACTATGGCTACACCTTC
many	TRBD1	TRBV7-2	TRBJ1-2	CASSLDQGAGGYTF	TGTGCCAGCAGCTTAGATCAGGGGGCCGGTGGCTACACCTTC
few	NA	TRBV5-6	TRBJ2-2	CASSRGLLRTGELFF	TGTGCCAGCAGCCGGGGCCTCTTACGGACCGGGGAGCTGTTTTTT
many	TRBD2	TRBV6-6	TRBJ2-5	CASSYDSSGSSETQYF	TGTGCCAGCAGTTACGATTCCAGCGGGAGTAGCGAGACCCAGTACTTC
NA	NA	TRBV7-3	TRBJ2-1	CASSFTISGERQFF	TGTGCCAGCAGCTTCACGATTTCGGGGGAGAGGCAGTTCTTC
many	NA	TRBV7-2	TRBJ2-7	CASSIRTPEQYF	TGTGCCAGCAGCATAAGGACCCCAGAGCAGTACTTC
many	NA	TRBV7-2	TRBJ1-5	CASRPTGNLNQPQHF	TGTGCCAGCAGACCTACAGGGAATCTCAATCAGCCCCAGCATTTT
many	TRBD2	TRBV12-3/TRBV12-4	TRBJ2-6	CASSPGGTGANVLTF	TGTGCCAGCAGTCCCGGGGGGACCGGGGCCAACGTCCTGACTTTC
few	TRBD1	TRBV28	TRBJ1-1	CASFSRGQPMNTEAFF	TGTGCCAGCTTCTCCAGGGGGCAGCCCATGAACACTGAAGCTTTCTTT
many	TRBD2	TRBV11-3	TRBJ2-1	CASSLETSGTYNEQFF	TGTGCCAGCAGCTTAGAGACTAGCGGGACCTACAATGAGCAGTTCTTC